A selection of T cell receptor beta chains follows, all from one sample in a study of blood T cell repertoires in COVID-19. TCRdb's table, derived via immunoSEQ multiplex PCR, lists solely in-frame clones and lacks some. The sample consists of about 270,000 clones, 88% of them appearing once. The sequenced sample was PBMCs or T cells enriched from blood (not recorded which). These receptors came from a woman aged 60-70 years in a cohort exposed to, infected with or recovered from COVID-19 (not recorded which). CDR3s include the opening cysteine and the closing phenylalanine or tryptophan. Each record gives: D gene, J gene, V gene, clone size, CDR3 protein, CDR3 DNA. A D gene is named only where the DNA matches it firmly. The listing skips clone size in some rows; elsewhere it reads once, few, many or a size class.

TRBD1	TRBJ1-1	TRBV23-1	.	CASSQTRAKTGDVTEAFF	TGCGCCAGCAGTCAAACACGCGCCAAGACAGGGGATGTCACTGAAGCTTTCTTT
.	TRBJ1-1	TRBV6-5	.	CASSTRQANTEAFF	TGTGCCAGCAGTACCCGACAGGCGAACACTGAAGCTTTCTTT
.	TRBJ2-7	TRBV4-2	few	CASSQDKPGSSYEQYF	TGTGCCAGCAGCCAAGATAAGCCAGGCTCCTCCTACGAGCAGTACTTC
.	TRBJ2-7	TRBV10-1	.	CASSEGARGRTYEQYF	TGCGCCAGCAGTGAAGGCGCCAGGGGACGTACCTACGAGCAGTACTTC
TRBD1	TRBJ2-7	TRBV5-6	.	CASSLEWDRVLEQYF	TGTGCCAGCAGCTTGGAATGGGACAGGGTCTTAGAGCAGTACTTC
.	TRBJ2-1	TRBV9	.	CASSEGPGQHNEQFF	TGTGCCAGCAGCGAGGGGCCCGGGCAACACAATGAGCAGTTCTTC
.	TRBJ1-1	TRBV18	.	CASSRSIRNTEAFF	TGTGCCAGCTCACGGAGCATTCGGAACACTGAAGCTTTCTTT
TRBD1	TRBJ2-4	TRBV11-2	once	CASSPGQGGWYF	TGTGCCAGCAGCCCGGGACAGGGGGGCTGGTACTTC
TRBD2	TRBJ2-5	TRBV5-1	.	CASSLSASGRETQYF	TGCGCCAGCAGCTTGTCGGCTAGCGGGAGGGAGACCCAGTACTTC
.	TRBJ2-1	TRBV28	.	CASSAIKGVYNEQFF	TGTGCCAGCAGCGCTATAAAGGGGGTTTACAATGAGCAGTTCTTC
TRBD1	TRBJ2-7	TRBV18	.	CASSPSTGSEQYF	TGTGCCAGCTCACCGTCGACAGGGTCCGAGCAGTACTTC
TRBD2	TRBJ2-5	TRBV4-2	.	CASSQGSSGSIQETQYF	TGTGCCAGCAGCCAAGGTTCTAGCGGGAGTATACAAGAGACCCAGTACTTC
TRBD1	TRBJ1-1	TRBV4-3	.	CASSQGTGGGTEAFF	TGCGCCAGCAGCCAAGGAACAGGGGGGGGCACTGAAGCTTTCTTT
TRBD2	TRBJ2-2	TRBV28	.	CASSLPNREGKRELFF	TGTGCCAGCAGCTTGCCAAACCGGGAGGGTAAAAGAGAGCTGTTTTTT
TRBD2	TRBJ2-7	TRBV2	.	CASSQAGEGYEQYF	TGTGCCAGCAGTCAAGCGGGAGAAGGGTACGAGCAGTACTTC
.	TRBJ1-2	TRBV28	.	CASSFFPGRASNYGYTF	TGTGCCAGCAGTTTCTTCCCTGGTAGAGCCTCTAACTATGGCTACACCTTC
TRBD1	TRBJ2-7	TRBV28	.	CASSLPRGQASYEQYF	TGTGCCAGCAGTTTACCCAGGGGGCAGGCCTCCTACGAGCAGTACTTC
.	TRBJ2-1	TRBV10-1	.	CASSDQIYNEQFF	TGCGCCAGCAGTGACCAGATCTACAATGAGCAGTTCTTC
TRBD1	TRBJ1-4	TRBV9	.	CASSAGTGINEKLFF	TGTGCCAGCAGCGCCGGGACAGGGATAAATGAAAAACTGTTTTTT
.	TRBJ1-4	TRBV5-1	.	CASSLSTAATNEKLFF	TGCGCCAGCAGCTTGTCGACCGCGGCAACTAATGAAAAACTGTTTTTT
.	TRBJ2-5	TRBV29-1	.	CSVEGAGETQYF	TGCAGCGTTGAGGGGGCAGGAGAGACCCAGTACTTC
TRBD2	TRBJ2-7	TRBV4-2	.	CASSQGTSSYEQYF	TGTGCCAGCAGCCAAGGGACTAGTTCCTACGAGCAGTACTTC
TRBD1	TRBJ2-7	TRBV23-1	.	CASSPGTVLYEQYF	TGCGCCAGCAGTCCCGGGACAGTCCTCTACGAGCAGTACTTC
.	TRBJ2-7	TRBV28	.	CASSFRASTRGEQYF	TGTGCCAGCAGTTTCAGGGCCTCAACCAGGGGCGAGCAGTACTTC
.	TRBJ2-3	TRBV1	.	CTSSPLPRSGRAGDTQYF	TGCACCAGCAGCCCACTCCCGAGGAGCGGGAGGGCCGGAGATACGCAGTATTTT
.	TRBJ1-5	TRBV5-1	.	CASSLSGDSNQPQHF	TGCGCCAGCAGCTTGTCCGGGGATAGCAATCAGCCCCAGCATTTT
.	TRBJ2-2	TRBV9	.	CASSVREAVTGELFF	TGTGCCAGCAGCGTTCGTGAGGCGGTGACCGGGGAGCTGTTTTTT
TRBD1	TRBJ1-1	TRBV19	.	CASSPTDRGSTEAFF	TGTGCCAGTAGCCCTACCGACAGGGGAAGCACTGAAGCTTTCTTT
.	TRBJ2-3	TRBV23-1	.	CASSLGGTDTQYF	TGCGCCAGCAGTCTAGGGGGCACAGATACGCAGTATTTT
TRBD2	TRBJ2-2	TRBV9	.	CASSVGAGVNTGELFF	TGTGCCAGCAGCGTAGGAGCGGGAGTAAACACCGGGGAGCTGTTTTTT
.	TRBJ1-4	TRBV7-3	once	CASSLRHPECEKLFF	TGTGCCAGCAGCTTACGGCACCCGGAGTGTGAAAAACTGTTTTTT
TRBD2	TRBJ2-1	TRBV2	.	CASRHLSGSTYNEQFF	TGTGCCAGCAGACATTTAAGCGGGAGCACCTACAATGAGCAGTTCTTC
.	TRBJ1-5	TRBV2	once	CASRQDQPQHF	TGTGCCAGCAGACAGGATCAGCCCCAGCATTTT
TRBD1	TRBJ1-6	TRBV5-4	.	CASSLGGQSDSPLHF	TGTGCCAGCAGTTTGGGGGGACAGAGTGATTCACCCCTCCACTTT
.	TRBJ2-2	TRBV7-2	.	CASSLDAGPGELFF	TGTGCCAGCAGCTTAGATGCGGGGCCAGGGGAGCTGTTTTTT
.	TRBJ1-3	TRBV7-3	.	CASSLSAGNTIYF	TGTGCCAGCAGCTTATCCGCGGGAAACACCATATATTTT
TRBD1	TRBJ1-2	TRBV5-5	.	CASRDVRGRDGYTF	TGTGCCAGCAGAGACGTAAGGGGGCGAGACGGCTACACCTTC
.	TRBJ1-2	TRBV7-2	few	CASSLGGGSSYGYTF	TGTGCCAGCAGCTTAGGTGGGGGGAGTAGCTATGGCTACACCTTC
.	TRBJ2-1	TRBV19	.	CASSILERNNEQFF	TGTGCCAGTAGTATCCTTGAGCGAAACAATGAGCAGTTCTTC
.	TRBJ2-7	TRBV6-5	.	CASSYSEGTYEQYF	TGTGCCAGCAGTTACTCGGAGGGGACCTACGAGCAGTACTTC
.	TRBJ1-5	TRBV4-3	.	CASSQDAGAQPQHF	TGCGCCAGCAGCCAAGATGCGGGGGCTCAGCCCCAGCATTTT
TRBD2	TRBJ2-1	TRBV19	.	CASRTKLAGAWDEQFF	TGTGCCAGTAGGACTAAGCTAGCGGGAGCATGGGATGAGCAGTTCTTC
.	TRBJ2-1	TRBV19	.	CASSAGRGSYNEQFF	TGTGCCAGTAGTGCGGGACGGGGCTCCTACAATGAGCAGTTCTTC
.	TRBJ2-3	TRBV5-1	.	CASSEERVTDTQYF	TGCGCCAGCAGTGAAGAGCGGGTCACAGATACGCAGTATTTT
.	TRBJ1-3	TRBV9	.	CASSPQGAGNTIYF	TGTGCCAGCAGCCCACAGGGAGCTGGAAACACCATATATTTT
TRBD2	TRBJ2-3	TRBV2	many	CASSDVLAGGPVTDTQYF	TGTGCCAGCAGTGATGTTCTAGCGGGAGGGCCTGTTACAGATACGCAGTATTTT
TRBD1	TRBJ1-4	TRBV19	.	CASSALQGRGEKLFF	TGTGCCAGTAGTGCACTACAGGGGAGAGGTGAAAAACTGTTTTTT
.	TRBJ2-7	TRBV5-6	.	CASSLESGVEEQYF	TGTGCCAGCAGCTTGGAGTCAGGGGTTGAGGAGCAGTACTTC
.	TRBJ2-3	TRBV30	.	CAWRRGYTDTQYF	TGTGCCTGGAGAAGGGGTTATACAGATACGCAGTATTTT
.	TRBJ1-2	TRBV4-1	.	CASSQGGFNYGYTF	TGCGCCAGCAGCCAAGGAGGGTTTAACTATGGCTACACCTTC
TRBD2	TRBJ2-5	TRBV6-6	.	CASNYPTGRSRETQYF	TGTGCCAGCAATTACCCAACCGGGAGGTCTCGAGAGACCCAGTACTTC
TRBD2	TRBJ2-7	TRBV11-2	.	CASSLGPGRGRGEQYF	TGTGCCAGCAGCTTAGGGCCAGGGAGGGGTAGGGGCGAGCAGTACTTC
.	TRBJ1-1	TRBV6-2/TRBV6-3	.	CASSYDIGEAFF	TGTGCCAGCAGTTACGACATAGGTGAAGCTTTCTTT
.	TRBJ2-5	TRBV18	.	CASSRDRETQYF	TGTGCCAGCTCGCGGGACAGAGAGACCCAGTACTTC
TRBD1	TRBJ1-5	TRBV23-1	.	CASSPRDRGQPQHF	TGCGCCAGCAGTCCGAGGGACAGGGGTCAGCCCCAGCATTTT
TRBD2	TRBJ2-3	TRBV30	.	CAWSRSGSSADTQYF	TGTGCCTGGAGTCGTAGCGGGAGTAGTGCAGATACGCAGTATTTT
.	TRBJ2-3	TRBV7-3	.	CASSLIGVTDTQYF	TGTGCCAGCAGCTTAATCGGGGTAACAGATACGCAGTATTTT
TRBD2	TRBJ2-1	TRBV10-2	.	CASRIGTSGSIEQFF	TGCGCCAGTAGAATCGGGACTAGCGGGAGTATAGAGCAGTTCTTC
TRBD1	TRBJ2-3	TRBV28	.	CASSFSTGAADTQYF	TGTGCCAGCAGTTTCTCAACAGGGGCGGCAGATACGCAGTATTTT